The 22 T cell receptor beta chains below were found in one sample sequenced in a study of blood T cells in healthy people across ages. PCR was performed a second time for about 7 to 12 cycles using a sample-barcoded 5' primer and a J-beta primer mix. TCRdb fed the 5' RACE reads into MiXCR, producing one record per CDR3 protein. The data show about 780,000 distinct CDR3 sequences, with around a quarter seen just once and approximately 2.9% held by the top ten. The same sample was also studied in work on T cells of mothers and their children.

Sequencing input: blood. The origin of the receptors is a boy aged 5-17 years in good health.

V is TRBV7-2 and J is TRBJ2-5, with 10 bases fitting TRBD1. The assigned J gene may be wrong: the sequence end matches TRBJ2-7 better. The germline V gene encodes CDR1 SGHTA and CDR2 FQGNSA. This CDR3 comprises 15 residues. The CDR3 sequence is CASSLVGTGDYEQYF. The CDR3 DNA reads TGTGCCAGCAGCTTAGTAGGGACAGGGGACTACGAGCAGTACTTC.

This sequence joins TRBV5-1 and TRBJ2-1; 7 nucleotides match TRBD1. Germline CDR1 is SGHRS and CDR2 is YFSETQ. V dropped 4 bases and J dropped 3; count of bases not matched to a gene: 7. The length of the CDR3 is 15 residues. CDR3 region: CASSPTGINYNEQFF. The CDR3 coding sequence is TGCGCCAGCAGCCCGACAGGGATCAACTACAATGAGCAGTTCTTC.

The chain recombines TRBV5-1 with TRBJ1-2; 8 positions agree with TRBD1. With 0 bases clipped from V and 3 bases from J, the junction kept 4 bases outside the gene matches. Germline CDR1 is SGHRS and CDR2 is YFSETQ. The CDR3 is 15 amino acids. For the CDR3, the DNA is TGCGCCAGCAGCTTGGGACAGGGGAGACACTATGGCTACACCTTC. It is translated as CASSLGQGRHYGYTF.

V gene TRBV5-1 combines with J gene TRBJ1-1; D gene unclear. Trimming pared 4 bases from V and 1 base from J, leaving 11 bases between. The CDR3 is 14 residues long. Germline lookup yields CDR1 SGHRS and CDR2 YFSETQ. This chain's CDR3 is CASSTSSWNTEAFF. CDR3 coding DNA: TGCGCCAGCAGCACCTCGTCTTGGAACACTGAAGCTTTCTTT.

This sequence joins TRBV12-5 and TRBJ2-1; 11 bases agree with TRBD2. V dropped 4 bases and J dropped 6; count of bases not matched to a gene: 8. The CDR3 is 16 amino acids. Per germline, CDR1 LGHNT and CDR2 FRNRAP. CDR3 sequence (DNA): TGTGCTAGTGGTTCTGGGACTAGCGGTAATGGCAATGAGCAGTTCTTC. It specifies CASGSGTSGNGNEQFF.

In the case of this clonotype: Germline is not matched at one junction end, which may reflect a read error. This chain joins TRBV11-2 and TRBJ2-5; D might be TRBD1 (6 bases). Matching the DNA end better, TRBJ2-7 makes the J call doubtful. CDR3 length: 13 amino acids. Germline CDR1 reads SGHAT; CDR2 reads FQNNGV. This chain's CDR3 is CASSKDSSYEQYF. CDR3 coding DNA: TGCGCCAGCAGCAAGGACAGCTCCTACGAGCAGTACTTC.

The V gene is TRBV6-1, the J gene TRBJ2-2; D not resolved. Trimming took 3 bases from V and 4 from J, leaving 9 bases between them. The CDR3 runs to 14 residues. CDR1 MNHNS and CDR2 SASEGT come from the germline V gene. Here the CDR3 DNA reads TGTGCCAGCAGTGATTTGGGGTTCACCGGGGAGCTGTTTTTT. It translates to CASSDLGFTGELFF.

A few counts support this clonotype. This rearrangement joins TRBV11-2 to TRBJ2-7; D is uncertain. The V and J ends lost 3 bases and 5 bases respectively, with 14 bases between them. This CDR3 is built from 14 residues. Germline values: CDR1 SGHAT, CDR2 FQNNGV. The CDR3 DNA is TGTGCCAGCAGCTTTATACGCCCTGCACACGAGCAGTACTTC. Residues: CASSFIRPAHEQYF.

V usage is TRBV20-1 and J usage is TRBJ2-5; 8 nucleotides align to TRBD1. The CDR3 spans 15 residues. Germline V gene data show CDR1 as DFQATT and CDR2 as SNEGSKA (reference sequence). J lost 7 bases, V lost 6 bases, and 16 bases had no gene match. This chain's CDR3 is CSARSLRGTGRTQYF. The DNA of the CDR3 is TGCAGTGCCAGGTCCCTACGGGGGACAGGTAGGACCCAGTACTTC.

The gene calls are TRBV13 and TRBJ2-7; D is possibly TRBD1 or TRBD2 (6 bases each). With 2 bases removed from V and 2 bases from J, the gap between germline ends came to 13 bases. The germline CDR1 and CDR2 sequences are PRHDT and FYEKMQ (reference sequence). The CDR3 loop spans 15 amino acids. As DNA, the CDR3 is TGTGCCAGCAGCTTAAGTGGGGGGCCCCCCTACGAGCAGTACTTC. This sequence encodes CASSLSGGPPYEQYF.

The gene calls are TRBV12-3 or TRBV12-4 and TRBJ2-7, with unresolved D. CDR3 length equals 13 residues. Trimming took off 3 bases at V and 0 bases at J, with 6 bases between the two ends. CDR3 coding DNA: TGTGCCAGCAGTTTTGAGATCTCCTACGAGCAGTACTTC. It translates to CASSFEISYEQYF.

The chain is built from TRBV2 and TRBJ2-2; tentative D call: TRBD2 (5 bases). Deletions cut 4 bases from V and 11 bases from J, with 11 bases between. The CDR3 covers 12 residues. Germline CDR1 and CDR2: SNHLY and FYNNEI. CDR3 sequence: CASSVSGGELFF. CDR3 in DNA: TGTGCCAGCAGTGTTTCAGGAGGAGAGCTGTTTTTT.

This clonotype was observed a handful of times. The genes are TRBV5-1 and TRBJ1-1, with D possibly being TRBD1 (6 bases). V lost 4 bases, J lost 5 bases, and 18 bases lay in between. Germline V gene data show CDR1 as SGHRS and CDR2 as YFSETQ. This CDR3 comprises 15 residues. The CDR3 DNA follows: TGCGCCAGCAGCCCCTCGACAGGACGGGGGACTGAAGCTTTCTTT. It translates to CASSPSTGRGTEAFF.

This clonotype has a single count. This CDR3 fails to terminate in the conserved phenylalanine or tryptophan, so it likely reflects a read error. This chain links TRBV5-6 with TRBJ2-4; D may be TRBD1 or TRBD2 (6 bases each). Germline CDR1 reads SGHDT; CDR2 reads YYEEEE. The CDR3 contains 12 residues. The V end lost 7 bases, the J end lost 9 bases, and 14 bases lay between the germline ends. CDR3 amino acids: CASGRGGGIQYL. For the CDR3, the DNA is TGTGCCAGCGGCAGGGGAGGCGGCATTCAGTACCTC.

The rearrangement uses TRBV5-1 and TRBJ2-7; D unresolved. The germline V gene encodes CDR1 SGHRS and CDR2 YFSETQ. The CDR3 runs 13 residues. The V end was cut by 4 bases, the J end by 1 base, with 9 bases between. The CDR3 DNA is TGCGCCAGCAGCGAAGACACTTCCTACGAGCAGTACTTC. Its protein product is CASSEDTSYEQYF. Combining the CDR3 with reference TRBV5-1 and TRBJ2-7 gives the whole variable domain KAGVTQTPRYLIKTRGQQVTLSCSPISGHRSVSWYQQTPGQGLQFLFEYFSETQRNKGNFPGRFSGRQFSNSRSEMNVSTLELGDSALYLCASSEDTSYEQYFGPGTRLTVT.

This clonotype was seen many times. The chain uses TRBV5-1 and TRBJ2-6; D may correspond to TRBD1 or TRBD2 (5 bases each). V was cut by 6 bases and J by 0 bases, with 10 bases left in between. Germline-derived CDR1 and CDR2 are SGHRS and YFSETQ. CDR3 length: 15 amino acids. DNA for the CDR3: TGCGCCAGCAATTCAGGGAGCTCTGGGGCCAACGTCCTGACTTTC. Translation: CASNSGSSGANVLTF. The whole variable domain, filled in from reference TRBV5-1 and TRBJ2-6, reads KAGVTQTPRYLIKTRGQQVTLSCSPISGHRSVSWYQQTPGQGLQFLFEYFSETQRNKGNFPGRFSGRQFSNSRSEMNVSTLELGDSALYLCASNSGSSGANVLTFGAGSRLTVL.

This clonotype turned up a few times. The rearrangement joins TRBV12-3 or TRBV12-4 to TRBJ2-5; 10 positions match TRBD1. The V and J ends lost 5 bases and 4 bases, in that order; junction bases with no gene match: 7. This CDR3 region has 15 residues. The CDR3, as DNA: TGTGCCAGCAGTAACCAGGGACAGGGGTCAGAGACCCAGTACTTC. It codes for CASSNQGQGSETQYF.

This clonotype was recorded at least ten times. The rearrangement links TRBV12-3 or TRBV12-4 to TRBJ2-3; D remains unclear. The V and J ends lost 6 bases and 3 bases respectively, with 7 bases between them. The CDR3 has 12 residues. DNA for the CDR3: TGTGCCAGCAGCCCCAGGACAGATACGCAGTATTTT. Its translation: CASSPRTDTQYF.

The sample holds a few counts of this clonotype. The CDR3 nucleotides are TGTGCCAGCAGTTACTCAGGGGGGTCTAGGGTTATCTACGAGCAGTACTTC. Amino acid sequence: CASSYSGGSRVIYEQYF. This rearrangement joins TRBV6-5 to TRBJ2-7; perhaps D is TRBD1 or TRBD2 (6 bases each). Trimming removed 0 bases from V and 3 bases from J, with 18 bases in between. The CDR3 is 17 residues long. The germline V gene encodes CDR1 MNHEY and CDR2 SVGAGI.

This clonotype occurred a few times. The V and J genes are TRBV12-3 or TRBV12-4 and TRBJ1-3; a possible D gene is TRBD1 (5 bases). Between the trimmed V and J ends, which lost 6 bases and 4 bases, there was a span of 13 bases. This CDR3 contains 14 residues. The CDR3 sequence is CASRLWGSGNTIYF. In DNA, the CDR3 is TGTGCCAGCAGACTGTGGGGGTCCGGAAACACCATATATTTT.

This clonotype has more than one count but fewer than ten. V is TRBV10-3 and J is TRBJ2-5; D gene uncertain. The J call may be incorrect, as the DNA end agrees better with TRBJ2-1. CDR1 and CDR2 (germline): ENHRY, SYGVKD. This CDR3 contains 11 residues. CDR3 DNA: TGTGCCATCAGTAATGTCAATGAGCAGTTCTTC. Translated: CAISNVNEQFF.

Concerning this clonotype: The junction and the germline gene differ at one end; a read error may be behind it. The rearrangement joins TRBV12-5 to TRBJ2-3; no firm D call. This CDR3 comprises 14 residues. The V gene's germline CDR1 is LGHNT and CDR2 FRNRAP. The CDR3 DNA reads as TGTGCTAGTGGTTTGGGACTCGACACAGATACGCGGTATTTT. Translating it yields CASGLGLDTDTRYF.